Listed below are T cell receptor beta chains from one sample, sequenced in a study of naive and memory T cell subsets. Via MiXCR, TCRdb re-called the UMI-ligation and nested PCR reads, giving one row per CDR3 protein. The table includes tens of thousands of distinct CDR3 sequences, around a sixth detected once. The sample comprised effector memory CD4+ T cells from blood. These TCRs come from a human donor in good health. Both conserved end residues are part of each CDR3. Each record gives: J gene, V gene, CDR3 protein.

j_gene: TRBJ1-2
v_gene: TRBV28
CDR3aa: CASSWDREFGYTF

j_gene: TRBJ2-3
v_gene: TRBV7-8
CDR3aa: CASSLVAGGPGNTQYF

j_gene: TRBJ2-5
v_gene: TRBV5-1
CDR3aa: CASSLRTGVVGETQYF

j_gene: TRBJ2-7
v_gene: TRBV12-3/TRBV12-4
CDR3aa: CASSRDRGVQQYF

j_gene: TRBJ1-2
v_gene: TRBV20-1
CDR3aa: CSAPRDREIYGYTF

j_gene: TRBJ1-5
v_gene: TRBV2
CDR3aa: CASHGSNRGNNQPQHF

j_gene: TRBJ2-3
v_gene: TRBV10-3
CDR3aa: CAISDEWDFGFSDTQYF

j_gene: TRBJ2-1
v_gene: TRBV18
CDR3aa: CASSRGPSGNEQFF

j_gene: TRBJ2-5
v_gene: TRBV20-1
CDR3aa: CSASPGSATQYF

j_gene: TRBJ1-4
v_gene: TRBV7-9
CDR3aa: CASSLGSINEKLFF

j_gene: TRBJ1-1
v_gene: TRBV12-3/TRBV12-4
CDR3aa: CASSLGTHFRPNTEAFF

j_gene: TRBJ1-1
v_gene: TRBV10-3
CDR3aa: CAIRDKGNTEAFF

j_gene: TRBJ1-5
v_gene: TRBV6-5
CDR3aa: CASSGGVSNQPQHF

j_gene: TRBJ1-5
v_gene: TRBV12-5
CDR3aa: CASGPGQGNQPQHF

j_gene: TRBJ2-3
v_gene: TRBV20-1
CDR3aa: CSAPQTSGYTSTDTQYF

j_gene: TRBJ2-1
v_gene: TRBV29-1
CDR3aa: CSACEREGRGEQFF

j_gene: TRBJ1-6
v_gene: TRBV5-1
CDR3aa: CASSENSPLHF

j_gene: TRBJ2-7
v_gene: TRBV7-2
CDR3aa: CASSLSGGSSYEQYF